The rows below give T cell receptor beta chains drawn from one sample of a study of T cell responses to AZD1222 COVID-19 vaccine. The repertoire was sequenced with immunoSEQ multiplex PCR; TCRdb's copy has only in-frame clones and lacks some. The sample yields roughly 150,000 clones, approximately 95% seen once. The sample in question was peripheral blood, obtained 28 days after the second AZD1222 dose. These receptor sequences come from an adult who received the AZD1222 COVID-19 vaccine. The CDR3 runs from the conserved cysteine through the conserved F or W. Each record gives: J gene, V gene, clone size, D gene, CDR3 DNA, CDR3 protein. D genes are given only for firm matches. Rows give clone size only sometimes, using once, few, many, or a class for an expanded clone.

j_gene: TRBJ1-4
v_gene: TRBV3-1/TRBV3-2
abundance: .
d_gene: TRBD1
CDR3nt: TGTGCCAGCAGCCCCATGGACAGGGTTGGTGAAAAACTGTTTTTT
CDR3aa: CASSPMDRVGEKLFF

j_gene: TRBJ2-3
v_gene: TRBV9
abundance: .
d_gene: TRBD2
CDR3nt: TGTGCCAGCAGCGTATCTAGCGGGGGGATCACAGATACGCAGTATTTT
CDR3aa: CASSVSSGGITDTQYF

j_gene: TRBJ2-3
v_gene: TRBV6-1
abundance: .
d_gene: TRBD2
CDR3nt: TGTGCCAGCAGTGAAGTAAGACTAGCGGGGGGAACAGATACGCAGTATTTT
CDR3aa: CASSEVRLAGGTDTQYF

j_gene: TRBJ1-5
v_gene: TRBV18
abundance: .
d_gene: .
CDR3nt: TGTGCCAGCTCACCACAGGGCGGTCAGTTTTATAGCAATCAGCCCCAGCATTTT
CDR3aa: CASSPQGGQFYSNQPQHF

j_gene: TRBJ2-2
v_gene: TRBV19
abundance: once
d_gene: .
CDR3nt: TGTGCCAGTAGTATTAGGCTTGGTTTCACCGGGGAGCTGTTTTTT
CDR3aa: CASSIRLGFTGELFF

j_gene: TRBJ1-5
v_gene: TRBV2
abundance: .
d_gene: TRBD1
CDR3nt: TGTGCCAGCAGTAAGGACAGGGACCGAATCCAGCCCCAGCATTTT
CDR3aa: CASSKDRDRIQPQHF

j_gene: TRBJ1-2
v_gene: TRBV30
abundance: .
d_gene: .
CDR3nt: TGTGCCTCCTCAGAGGCTAACTATGGCTACACCTTC
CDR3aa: CASSEANYGYTF

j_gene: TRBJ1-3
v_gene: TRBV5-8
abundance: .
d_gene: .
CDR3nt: TGTGCCAGCAGCTTGCCCTACTCTGGAAACACCATATATTTT
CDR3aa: CASSLPYSGNTIYF

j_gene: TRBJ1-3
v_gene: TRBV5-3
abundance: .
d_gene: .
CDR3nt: TGTGCCAGAAGCCCGGGGGGATTAGGAAACACCATATATTTT
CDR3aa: CARSPGGLGNTIYF

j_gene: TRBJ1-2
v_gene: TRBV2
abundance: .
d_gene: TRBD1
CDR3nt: TGTGCCAGCAGCCCGGGACAGAGAAACTATGGCTACACCTTC
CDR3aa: CASSPGQRNYGYTF

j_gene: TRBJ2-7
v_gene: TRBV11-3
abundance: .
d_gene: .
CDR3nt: TGTGCCAGCAGCCCAGGCTACGAGCAGTACTTC
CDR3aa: CASSPGYEQYF

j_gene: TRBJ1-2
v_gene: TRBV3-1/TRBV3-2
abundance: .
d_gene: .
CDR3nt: TGTGCCAGCAGCGGCTCAGCTAACTATGGCTACACCTTC
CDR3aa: CASSGSANYGYTF

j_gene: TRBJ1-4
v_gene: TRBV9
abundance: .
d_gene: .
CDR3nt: TGTGCCAGCAGCCCACCTCCCGGCTCTAATGAAAAACTGTTTTTT
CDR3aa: CASSPPPGSNEKLFF

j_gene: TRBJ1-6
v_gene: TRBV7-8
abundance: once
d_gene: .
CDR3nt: TGTGCCAGCAGCTTAGCACTGGGAAGCTCACCCCTCCACTTT
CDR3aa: CASSLALGSSPLHF

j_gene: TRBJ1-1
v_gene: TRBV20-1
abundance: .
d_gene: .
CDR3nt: TGCAGTGCTAGTTTAGGTACGAACACTGAAGCTTTCTTT
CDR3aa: CSASLGTNTEAFF

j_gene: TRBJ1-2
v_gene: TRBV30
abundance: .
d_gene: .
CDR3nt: TGTGCCTGGAGTGGAAGGGGGTTGTTTGGCTACACCTTC
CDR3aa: CAWSGRGLFGYTF

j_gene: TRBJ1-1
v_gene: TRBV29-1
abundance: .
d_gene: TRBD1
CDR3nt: TGCAGCGTTGCAGGACAGGGGGCATCTGAAGCTTTCTTT
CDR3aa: CSVAGQGASEAFF

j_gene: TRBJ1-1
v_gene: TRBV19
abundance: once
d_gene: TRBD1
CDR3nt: TGTGCCAGTAGACCGGTTGGACAGGGTCGAACTGAAGCTTTCTTT
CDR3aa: CASRPVGQGRTEAFF

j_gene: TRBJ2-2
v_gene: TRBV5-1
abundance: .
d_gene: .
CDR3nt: TGCGCCAGCAGGACAGGACGAGACACCGGGGAGCTGTTTTTT
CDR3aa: CASRTGRDTGELFF

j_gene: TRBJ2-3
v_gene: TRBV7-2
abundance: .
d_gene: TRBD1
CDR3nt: TGTGCCAGCAGCTTAGGGGGGACAGGGAGGCCAGATACGCAGTATTTT
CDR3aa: CASSLGGTGRPDTQYF

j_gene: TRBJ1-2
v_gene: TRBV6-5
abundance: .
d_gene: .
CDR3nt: TGTGCCAGCAGTTACAGTACGGACAGCTATGGCTACACCTTC
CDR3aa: CASSYSTDSYGYTF

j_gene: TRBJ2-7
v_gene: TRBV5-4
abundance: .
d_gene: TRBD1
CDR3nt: TGTGCCAGCAGCTTGGGACAGGGGGACTACGAGCAGTACTTC
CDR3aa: CASSLGQGDYEQYF

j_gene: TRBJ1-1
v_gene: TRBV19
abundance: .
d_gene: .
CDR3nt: TGTGCCAGTAGTAACCGGGGCCTAGGCACTGAAGCTTTCTTT
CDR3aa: CASSNRGLGTEAFF

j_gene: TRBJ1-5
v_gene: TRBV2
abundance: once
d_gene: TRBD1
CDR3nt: TGTGCCAGCAGGGGGACAGCCGGGCAGCCCCAGCATTTT
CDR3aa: CASRGTAGQPQHF

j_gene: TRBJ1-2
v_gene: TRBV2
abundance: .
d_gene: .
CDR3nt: TGTGCCAGCAGTGAAGCACGGGATTCCTGGGGCTACACCTTC
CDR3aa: CASSEARDSWGYTF

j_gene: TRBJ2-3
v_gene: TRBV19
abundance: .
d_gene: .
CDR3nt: TGTGCCGCGCGGGCCACCAGAGGCCCTACAGATACGCAGTATTTT
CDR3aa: CAARATRGPTDTQYF

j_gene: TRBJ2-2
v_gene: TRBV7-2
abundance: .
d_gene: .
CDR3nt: TGTGCCAGCGCACGGGGAATTGTAGCCGGGGAGCTGTTTTTT
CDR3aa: CASARGIVAGELFF

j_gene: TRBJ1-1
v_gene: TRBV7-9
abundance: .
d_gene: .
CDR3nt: TGTGCCAGCAGCCGATCACATGACCGAGCTTTCTTT
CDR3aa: CASSRSHDRAFF

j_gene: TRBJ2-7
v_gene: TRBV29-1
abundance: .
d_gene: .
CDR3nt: TGCAGCGTCACACGGGACATTAGCTCCTACGAGCAGTACTTC
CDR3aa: CSVTRDISSYEQYF

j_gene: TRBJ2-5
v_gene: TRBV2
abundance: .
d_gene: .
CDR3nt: TGTGCCAGCAGTGCCCCCGGGGAGACCCAGTACTTC
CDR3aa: CASSAPGETQYF

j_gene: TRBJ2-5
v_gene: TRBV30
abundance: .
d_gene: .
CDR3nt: TGTGCCTGGAGTTCCGCCTGGGGGACCCAGTACTTC
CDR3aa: CAWSSAWGTQYF

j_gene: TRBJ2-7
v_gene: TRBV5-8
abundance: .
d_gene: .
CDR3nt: TGTGCCAGCAGGCTCCGGGACCAGCACTTC
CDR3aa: CASRLRDQHF

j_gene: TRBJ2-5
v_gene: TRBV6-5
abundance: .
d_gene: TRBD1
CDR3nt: TGTGCCAGCAGTCCGGGACAGGGGCTCCAAGAGACCCAGTACTTC
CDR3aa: CASSPGQGLQETQYF